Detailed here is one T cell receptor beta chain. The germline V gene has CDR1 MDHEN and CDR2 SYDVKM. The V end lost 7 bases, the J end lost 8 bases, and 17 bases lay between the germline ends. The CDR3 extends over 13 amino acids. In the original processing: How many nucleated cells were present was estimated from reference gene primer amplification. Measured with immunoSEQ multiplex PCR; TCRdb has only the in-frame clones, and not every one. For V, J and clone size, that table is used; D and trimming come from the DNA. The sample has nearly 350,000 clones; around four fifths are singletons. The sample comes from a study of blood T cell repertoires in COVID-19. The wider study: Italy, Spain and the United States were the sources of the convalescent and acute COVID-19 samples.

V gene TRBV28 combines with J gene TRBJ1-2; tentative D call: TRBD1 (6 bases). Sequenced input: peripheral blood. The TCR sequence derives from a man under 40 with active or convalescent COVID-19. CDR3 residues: CASTRGQTQGYTF. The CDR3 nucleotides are TGTGCCAGCACCCGAGGACAGACCCAAGGCTACACCTTC.